This T cell receptor (beta chain) was obtained from a study of blood T cell repertoires in COVID-19. Generated by immunoSEQ multiplex PCR, the TCRdb table keeps only in-frame clones and is missing some. The profile covers around 58,000 clones, with around 89% appearing a single time and roughly an eighth taken by the ten largest. Germline CDR1 and CDR2: SGHKS and YYEKEE (reference sequence). This CDR3 contains 12 residues. V lost 0 bases to trimming and J lost 15 bases; unmatched junction nucleotides: 6. The sample taken for sequencing was peripheral blood. This clonotype was sampled from a man in his sixties with active COVID-19. V and J are TRBV5-5 and TRBJ2-1; 7 nucleotides agree with TRBD2. The CDR3 loop is CASSLAGGGLFF. As DNA, the CDR3 is TGTGCCAGCAGCTTGGCGGGGGGAGGACTGTTCTTC. Full variable domain (rest looked up from reference TRBV5-5 and TRBJ2-1): DAGVTQSPTHLIKTRGQQVTLRCSPISGHKSVSWYQQVLGQGPQFIFQYYEKEERGRGNFPDRFSARQFPNYSSELNVNALLLGDSALYLCASSLAGGGLFFGPGTRLTVL.